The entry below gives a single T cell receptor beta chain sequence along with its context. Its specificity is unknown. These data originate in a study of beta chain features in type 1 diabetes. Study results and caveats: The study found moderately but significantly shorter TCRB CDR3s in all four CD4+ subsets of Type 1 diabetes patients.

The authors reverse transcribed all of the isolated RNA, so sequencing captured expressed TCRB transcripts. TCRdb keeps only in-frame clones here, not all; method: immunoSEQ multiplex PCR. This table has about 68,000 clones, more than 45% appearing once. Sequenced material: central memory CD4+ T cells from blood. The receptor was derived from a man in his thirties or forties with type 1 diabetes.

CDR3 nucleotide sequence: TGCGCCAGCAGCCTACTTTCCGAGAACACTGAAGCTTTCTTT. Residues: CASSLLSENTEAFF. V gene TRBV5-1 combines with J gene TRBJ1-1; no definite D call. The V gene lost 4 bases and the J gene lost 1 base, with 11 bases spanning the gap. This CDR3 region has 14 residues. From germline, CDR1 is SGHRS and CDR2 YFSETQ.